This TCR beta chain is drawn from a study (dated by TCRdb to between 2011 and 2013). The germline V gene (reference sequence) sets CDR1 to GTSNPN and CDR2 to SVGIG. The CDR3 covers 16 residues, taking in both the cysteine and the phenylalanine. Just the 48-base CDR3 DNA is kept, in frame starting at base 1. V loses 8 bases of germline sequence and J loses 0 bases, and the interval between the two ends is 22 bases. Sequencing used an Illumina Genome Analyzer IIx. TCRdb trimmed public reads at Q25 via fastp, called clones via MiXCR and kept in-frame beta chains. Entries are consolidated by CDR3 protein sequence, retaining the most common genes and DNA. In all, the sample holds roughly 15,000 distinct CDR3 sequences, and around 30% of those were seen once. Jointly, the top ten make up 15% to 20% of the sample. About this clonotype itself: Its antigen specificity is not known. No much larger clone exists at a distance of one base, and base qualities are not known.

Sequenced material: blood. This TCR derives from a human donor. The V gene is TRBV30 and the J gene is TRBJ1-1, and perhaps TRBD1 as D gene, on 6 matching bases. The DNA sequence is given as TGTGCCAGCAGCCAAGCTACAGGGAGGATGAACACTGAAGCTTTCTTT. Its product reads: CASSQATGRMNTEAFF.